The 20 T cell receptor beta chains given below trace back to one sample, sequenced in a study of T cell responses to AZD1222 COVID-19 vaccine. Libraries were prepared by immunoSEQ multiplex PCR; TCRdb keeps only in-frame clonotypes and omits some of them. The sample consists of roughly 80,000 clones, about 90% of them appearing once. The source was peripheral blood, collected on day 0 of AZD1222 vaccination. These receptors came from an adult in good health.

The DNA for the CDR3 is TGTGCCAGCAGCCCCTCGAGGGGGTTCACCTACGAGCAGTACTTC. Protein: CASSPSRGFTYEQYF. V gene TRBV6-5 combines with J gene TRBJ2-7, with D possibly being TRBD1 (6 bases). CDR1 MNHEY and CDR2 SVGAGI come from the germline V gene. This CDR3 region has 15 residues. V gave up 6 bases and J gave up 2 bases, with 17 bases separating them.

The CDR3 is CASSEASTQETQYF. CDR3 bases: TGTGCCAGCAGTGAGGCTAGTACCCAAGAGACCCAGTACTTC. The chain couples TRBV2 to TRBJ2-5; no reliable D call. V lost 3 bases to trimming and J lost 1 base, with 9 bases between them. In germline, CDR1 is SNHLY, CDR2 FYNNEI. The length of the CDR3 is 14 residues.

CDR3 region: CASSPPGTPGGGYTF. The CDR3 nucleotides read TGTGCCAGCTCACCACCCGGGACTCCGGGAGGTGGCTACACCTTC. The rearrangement joins TRBV18 to TRBJ1-2; TRBD1 is a possible D gene (5 bases). The CDR3 has 15 amino acids. V lost 0 bases and J 7 bases, leaving 15 bases between the germline ends. Per germline, CDR1 KGHSH and CDR2 LQKENI.

The rearrangement uses TRBV18 and TRBJ2-3, with D maybe TRBD2 (5 bases). V gave up 3 bases and J gave up 4 bases, with 8 bases separating them. Germline-derived CDR1 and CDR2 are KGHSH and LQKENI. This CDR3 contains 13 residues. The CDR3 sequence: CASSPAGPDTQYF. CDR3 coding DNA: TGTGCCAGCTCACCTGCGGGCCCAGATACGCAGTATTTT.

The rearrangement uses TRBV28 and TRBJ1-3, with 9 bases that match TRBD1. Germline loops: CDR1 MDHEN, CDR2 SYDVKM. V trimming: 4 bases; J trimming: 0 bases; junction bases outside the gene matches: 10. The CDR3 totals 18 residues. CDR3 amino acids: CASSSGQGLSSSGNTIYF. For the CDR3, the DNA is TGTGCCAGCAGTTCGGGACAGGGATTATCGAGCTCTGGAAACACCATATATTTT.

This clone was counted a few times. The chain has TRBV6-5 and TRBJ1-3; weak D call: TRBD1 (6 bases). CDR1 is MNHEY and CDR2 is SVGAGI in the germline V gene. This CDR3 region has 16 residues. Trimming removed 2 bases at V and 1 base at J, with 12 bases between. The CDR3 DNA is TGTGCCAGCAGTTACCGGGGGGGGGCGTCTGGAAACACCATATATTTT. Translating it yields CASSYRGGASGNTIYF.

Notes on this clone: The same CDR3 is also encoded by other DNA sequences in this sample. The genes are TRBV5-4 and TRBJ2-7; either TRBD1 or TRBD2 may fit D (7 bases each). Germline V gives CDR1 SGHNT, CDR2 YYREEE (reference sequence). V was shortened by 0 bases and J by 3 bases, with 10 bases between the two germline ends. The CDR3 length is 14 residues. In DNA, the CDR3 is TGTGCCAGCAGCTTGGGCAGGGGGGGCTACGAGCAGTACTTC. Its translation: CASSLGRGGYEQYF.

This clone was found a few times. This sequence joins TRBV18 and TRBJ2-1, with a tentative D call TRBD2 (5 bases). CDR3 length: 15 amino acids. Germline CDR1 reads KGHSH; CDR2 reads LQKENI. Deletions cut 6 bases from V and 0 bases from J, with 12 bases between. CDR3 nucleotide sequence: TGTGCCAGCTCCCTAGCCGTGCCCTCCTACAATGAGCAGTTCTTC. It is translated as CASSLAVPSYNEQFF.

V gene TRBV11-3 combines with J gene TRBJ2-3, with TRBD2 matching over 11 bases. V dropped 4 bases and J dropped 6; count of bases not matched to a gene: 9. Germline lookup yields CDR1 SGHNT and CDR2 YENEEA. CDR3 length: 16 amino acids. CDR3 nucleotide sequence: TGTGCCAGCAGCTCTACTAGCGGGAGCATCACGGATACGCAGTATTTT. This gives the protein CASSSTSGSITDTQYF.

The chain carries TRBV3-1 (or the pseudogene TRBV3-2) and TRBJ2-3, with TRBD2 identical over 14 bases. The CDR3 spans 17 residues. Trimming at V came to 2 bases and at J to 4 bases, leaving 5 bases not matched to a gene. Looked up from germline, CDR1 is LGHDT and CDR2 is YNNKEL (reference sequence). In DNA form, the CDR3 reads TGTGCCAGCAGCCAATTACCGGGACTAGCGGGAGCAGATACGCAGTATTTT. This codes for CASSQLPGLAGADTQYF.

The rearrangement joins TRBV4-2 to TRBJ2-1; 7 nucleotides match TRBD1. This CDR3 comprises 16 residues. After removal of 2 bases from V and 8 bases from J, the junction contained 12 bases not matched to a gene. Germline loops: CDR1 LGHNA, CDR2 YNFKEQ. The CDR3 region is CASSQKTGFGIDEQFF. The CDR3 DNA sequence: TGTGCCAGCAGCCAAAAGACAGGGTTTGGTATCGATGAGCAGTTCTTC.

This sequence joins TRBV6-5 and TRBJ1-6; D gene unclear. Germline CDR1 reads MNHEY; CDR2 reads SVGAGI. The V end lost 0 bases, the J end lost 6 bases, and 12 bases lay between the germline ends. The CDR3 extends over 16 amino acids. CDR3 DNA: TGTGCCAGCAGTTACTCGATAGGGCATGGTAATTCACCCCTCCACTTT. Residues: CASSYSIGHGNSPLHF.

The chain links TRBV28 to TRBJ1-2; 9 nucleotides line up with TRBD1. With V trimmed by 5 bases and J by 8 bases, 15 bases remained unmatched. From germline, CDR1 is MDHEN and CDR2 SYDVKM. The CDR3 consists of 16 residues. The CDR3 DNA sequence: TGTGCCAGCAGTCTCCCCGGGACAGGGTCCCCGCGGGGCTACACCTTC. This sequence encodes CASSLPGTGSPRGYTF.

This clone was recorded only once. This chain joins TRBV7-9 and TRBJ2-3; either TRBD1 or TRBD2 may supply D (6 bases each). Looked up from germline, CDR1 is SEHNR and CDR2 is FQNEAQ (reference sequence). CDR3 length equals 15 residues. V was trimmed by 5 bases and J by 1 base, leaving 13 bases between them. The CDR3 spells CASSATGAGTDTQYF. The DNA for the CDR3 is TGTGCCAGCAGCGCTACGGGGGCCGGCACAGATACGCAGTATTTT.

This clone was observed once. The chain is built from TRBV12-3 or TRBV12-4 and TRBJ1-5; D is uncertain. Between the trimmed V and J ends, which lost 3 bases and 7 bases, there was a span of 7 bases. The CDR3 runs to 12 residues. This CDR3 is CASSFSGQPQHF. The DNA for the CDR3 is TGTGCCAGCAGTTTCTCGGGGCAGCCCCAGCATTTT.

This clone is a singleton in its sample. V and J are TRBV29-1 and TRBJ2-7; D is possibly TRBD1 (6 bases). Germline CDR1 is SQVTM and CDR2 is ANQGSEA. V lost 5 bases to trimming and J lost 2 bases, with 13 bases between them. CDR3 length: 13 amino acids. CDR3 sequence reads: CSVRDMEAYEQYF. The CDR3 coding sequence is TGCAGCGTTAGGGACATGGAGGCCTACGAGCAGTACTTC.

The rearrangement uses TRBV5-1 and TRBJ2-3; a weak D match, TRBD1 (5 bases). V lost 7 bases and J 3 bases, leaving 15 bases between the germline ends. Looked up from germline, CDR1 is SGHRS and CDR2 is YFSETQ. The CDR3 loop spans 14 amino acids. The CDR3 loop is CASGARQVTDTQYF. The DNA of the CDR3 is TGCGCCAGCGGGGCTCGCCAGGTAACAGATACGCAGTATTTT.

The V and J genes are TRBV19 and TRBJ2-3, with 8 nucleotides matching TRBD2. Unmatched junction bases numbered 5, after V lost 6 bases and J lost 0 bases. Germline V gives CDR1 LNHDA, CDR2 SQIVND (reference sequence). The CDR3 runs 15 residues. CDR3 loop: CASSLSGISTDTQYF. CDR3 coding DNA: TGTGCCAGTAGCCTTAGCGGGATAAGCACAGATACGCAGTATTTT.

The gene calls are TRBV9 and TRBJ1-6; TRBD1 matches at 9 bases. The CDR3 is 16 amino acids. In germline, CDR1 is SGDLS, CDR2 YYNGEE. V shed 3 bases and J 4 bases; nucleotides not matched to a gene: 5. For the CDR3, the DNA is TGTGCCAGCAGCGGCGGGACAGGGAATTATAATTCACCCCTCCACTTT. This encodes CASSGGTGNYNSPLHF.

This clone appeared once. The rearrangement uses TRBV7-9 and TRBJ2-2; D is uncertain. The germline V gene has CDR1 SEHNR and CDR2 FQNEAQ (reference sequence). Trimming cost V 6 bases and J 0 bases, with 5 bases left between them. CDR3 length: 13 amino acids. CDR3 loop: CASRGPNTGELFF. In nucleotides, the CDR3 is TGTGCCAGCAGGGGCCCGAACACCGGGGAGCTGTTTTTT.